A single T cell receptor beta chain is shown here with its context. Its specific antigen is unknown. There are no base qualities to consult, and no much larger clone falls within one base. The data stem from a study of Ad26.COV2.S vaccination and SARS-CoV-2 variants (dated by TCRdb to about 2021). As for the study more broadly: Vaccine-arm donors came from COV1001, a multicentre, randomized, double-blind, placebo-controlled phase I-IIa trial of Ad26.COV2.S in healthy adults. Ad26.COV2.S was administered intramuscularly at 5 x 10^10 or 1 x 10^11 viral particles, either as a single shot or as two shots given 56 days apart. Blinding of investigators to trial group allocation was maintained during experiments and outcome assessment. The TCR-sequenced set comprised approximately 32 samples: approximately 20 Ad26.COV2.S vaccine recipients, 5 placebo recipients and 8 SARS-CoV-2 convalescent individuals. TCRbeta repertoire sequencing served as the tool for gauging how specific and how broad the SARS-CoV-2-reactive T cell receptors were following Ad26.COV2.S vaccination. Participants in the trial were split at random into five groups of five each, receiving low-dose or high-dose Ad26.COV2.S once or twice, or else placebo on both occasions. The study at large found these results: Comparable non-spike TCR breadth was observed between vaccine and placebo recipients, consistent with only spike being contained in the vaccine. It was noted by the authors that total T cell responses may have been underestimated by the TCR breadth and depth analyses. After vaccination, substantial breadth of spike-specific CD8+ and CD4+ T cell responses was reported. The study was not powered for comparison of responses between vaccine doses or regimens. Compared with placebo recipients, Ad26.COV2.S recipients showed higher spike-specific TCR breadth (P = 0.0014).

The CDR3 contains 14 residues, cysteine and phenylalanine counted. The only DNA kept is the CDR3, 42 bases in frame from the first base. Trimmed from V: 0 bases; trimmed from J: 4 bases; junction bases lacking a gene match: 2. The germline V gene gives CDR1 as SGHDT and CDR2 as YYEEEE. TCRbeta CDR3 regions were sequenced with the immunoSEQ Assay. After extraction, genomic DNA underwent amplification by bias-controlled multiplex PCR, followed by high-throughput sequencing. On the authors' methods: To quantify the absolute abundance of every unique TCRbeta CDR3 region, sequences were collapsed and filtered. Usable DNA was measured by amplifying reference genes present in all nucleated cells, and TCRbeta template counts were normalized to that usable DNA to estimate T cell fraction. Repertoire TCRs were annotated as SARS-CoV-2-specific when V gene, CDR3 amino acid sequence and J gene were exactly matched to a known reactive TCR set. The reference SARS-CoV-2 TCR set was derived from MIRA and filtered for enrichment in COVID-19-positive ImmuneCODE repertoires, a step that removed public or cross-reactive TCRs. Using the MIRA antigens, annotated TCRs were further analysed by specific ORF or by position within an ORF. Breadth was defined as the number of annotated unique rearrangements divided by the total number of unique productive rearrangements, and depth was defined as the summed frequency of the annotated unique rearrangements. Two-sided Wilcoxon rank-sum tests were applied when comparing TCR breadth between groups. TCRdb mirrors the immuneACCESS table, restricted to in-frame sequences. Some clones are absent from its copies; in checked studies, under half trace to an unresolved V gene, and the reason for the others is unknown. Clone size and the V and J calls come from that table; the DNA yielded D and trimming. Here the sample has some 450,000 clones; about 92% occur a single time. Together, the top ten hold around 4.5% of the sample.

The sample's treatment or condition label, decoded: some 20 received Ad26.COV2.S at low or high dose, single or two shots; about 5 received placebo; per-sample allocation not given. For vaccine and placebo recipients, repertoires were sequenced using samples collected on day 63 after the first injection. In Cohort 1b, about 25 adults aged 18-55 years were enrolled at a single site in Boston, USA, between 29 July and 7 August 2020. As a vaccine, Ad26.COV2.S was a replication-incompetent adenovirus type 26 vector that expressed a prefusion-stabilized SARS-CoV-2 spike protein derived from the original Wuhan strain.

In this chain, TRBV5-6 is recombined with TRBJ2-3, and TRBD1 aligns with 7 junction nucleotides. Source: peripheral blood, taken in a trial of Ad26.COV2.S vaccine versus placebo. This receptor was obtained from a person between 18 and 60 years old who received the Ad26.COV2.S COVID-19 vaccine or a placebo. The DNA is TGTGCCAGCAGCTTGGAAGACAGGGCAGATACGCAGTATTTT. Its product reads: CASSLEDRADTQYF.